Included here is one T cell receptor beta chain sequence, with context. The antigen is undetermined. This sample was taken from a study of CD8 T cells in ankylosing spondylitis. Findings and limits, study-wide: Reported data indicate significant enrichment of disease-linked clones within matched ankylosing spondylitis synovial fluid.

TCRdb fed the 5' RACE reads into MiXCR, producing one record per CDR3 protein. The repertoire includes roughly 280,000 distinct CDR3 sequences, over 15% of them detected once, and roughly 8.3% sits in the top ten. Source material: blood, either unsorted or a sorted T cell fraction (not recorded which). This TCR derives from a male donor with ankylosing spondylitis or in good health (not recorded which).

CDR3 nucleotides: TGTGCCAGCAGTTTCACGACGGCTCAGCCCCAGCATTTT. Translating gives CASSFTTAQPQHF. The chain is built from TRBV6-2 or TRBV6-3 and TRBJ1-5; D remains ambiguous. Trimming pared 4 bases from V and 6 bases from J, leaving 10 bases between. The V gene's germline CDR1 is MNHEY and CDR2 SVGEGT. This CDR3 is built from 13 residues.